The T cell receptor beta chain described here comes from a study of early T cells in non-severe SARS-CoV-2 infection. Study-wide background: Chains from this unsorted whole-blood bulk RNA could not be paired. Findings and limits, study-wide: Anti-spike CD8 responses were favored by VDJdb matching, which missed private and CD4 specificities.

Germline V lookup: CDR1 MDHEN, CDR2 SYDVKM. The CDR3 runs to 13 residues. The V and J ends lost 5 bases and 5 bases respectively, with 11 bases between them. The table lists this clonotype with a few counts. Its antigen is not identified. The TCR library protocol attached unique molecular identifiers to the individual cDNA molecules. Using its own MiXCR run on the 5' RACE reads, TCRdb lists one record per CDR3 protein. The sample includes tens of thousands of distinct CDR3 sequences, about 14% seen only once; the top ten take around 10%. The TCR sequence derives from an adult who was a healthcare worker with PCR-confirmed SARS-CoV-2 infection or an uninfected control (not recorded which). The specimen sequenced was whole blood. The chain uses TRBV28 and TRBJ2-3; D unclear. CDR3 in amino acids: CASSPGLVDTQYF. The CDR3 DNA reads as TGTGCCAGCAGTCCCGGGTTAGTAGATACGCAGTATTTT.